These 12 T cell receptor beta chains came from one sample sequenced in a study of cytomegalovirus exposure and HLA in healthy donors (dated by TCRdb to the late 2010s). The protocol used for the library was the immunoSEQ multiplex PCR assay. For the multiplex PCR, a mixture combining 60 forward primers for TCR Vbeta segments and 13 reverse primers for TCR Jbeta segments was used. TCRdb re-hosts the immuneACCESS table, in-frame sequences only. Its copies lack some clones; in the studies checked, an unresolved V gene accounts for under half of them, and the cause for the rest is not known. Within this sample are roughly 89,000 clones, with roughly 80% of them counted one time only. Of the sample, over 1.5% falls within the top ten clones. The sample was PBMCs. These receptors were taken from a woman in her twenties or thirties in good health and CMV-seronegative.

The chain employs TRBV7-9 and TRBJ2-7; the match to TRBD1 covers 11 bases. V was pared by 3 bases and J by 3 bases, with 4 bases of the junction left unmatched. Germline values: CDR1 SEHNR, CDR2 FQNEAQ (reference sequence). The CDR3 is made up of 15 amino acids. The CDR3 coding sequence is TGTGCCAGCAGCTTGGGACAGGGGGAAGACTACGAGCAGTACTTC. Translation gives CASSLGQGEDYEQYF.

The V and J genes are TRBV11-2 and TRBJ1-1; possible D gene TRBD1, 5 bases. Germline V gene sequence: CDR1 SGHAT, CDR2 FQNNGV. The CDR3 is 14 residues long. Between the trimmed V and J ends, which lost 0 bases and 2 bases, there was a span of 7 bases. The CDR3 is CASSLDDSNTEAFF. The CDR3 nucleotides read TGTGCCAGCAGCTTAGATGACAGTAACACTGAAGCTTTCTTT.

The V and J genes are TRBV30 and TRBJ1-2; D not certain. Germline-derived CDR1 and CDR2 are GTSNPN and SVGIG (reference sequence). CDR3 length: 13 amino acids. The V gene lost 2 bases and the J gene lost 8 bases, with 15 bases spanning the gap. CDR3 DNA: TGTGCCTGGAGTTCTACAGTGAATTCGGGCTACACCTTC. Translated: CAWSSTVNSGYTF.

This chain's CDR3 is CAWTPWGGTSYNEQFF. Here the CDR3 DNA reads TGTGCCTGGACCCCCTGGGGGGGGACCTCCTACAATGAGCAGTTCTTC. This chain connects TRBV30 to TRBJ2-1; 7 bases are shared with TRBD2. The CDR3 consists of 16 residues. V gave up 4 bases and J gave up 0 bases; unmatched junction bases: 9. From germline, CDR1 is GTSNPN and CDR2 SVGIG (reference sequence).

V usage is TRBV28 and J usage is TRBJ1-4, with 9 nucleotides matching TRBD1. V lost 3 bases, J lost 2 bases, and 10 bases stayed unmatched. This CDR3 spans 18 amino acids. Germline V gene lookup returns CDR1 MDHEN and CDR2 SYDVKM. The CDR3, as DNA: TGTGCCAGCAGTTTGGTTGGGACAGGGCTCTCGACTAATGAAAAACTGTTTTTT. Protein sequence: CASSLVGTGLSTNEKLFF.

The chain employs TRBV7-9 and TRBJ2-1, with D tentatively TRBD1 (6 bases). Trimming cost V 5 bases and J 10 bases, with 15 bases left between them. This CDR3 has 13 residues. Germline V CDR1 and CDR2: SEHNR, FQNEAQ (reference sequence). CDR3 sequence (DNA): TGTGCCAGCAGCATGAACAGGGATGGCGAGCAGTTCTTC. This codes for CASSMNRDGEQFF.

This clone came up a few times. The chain has TRBV2 and TRBJ2-7; 10 nucleotides align to TRBD2. From germline, CDR1 is SNHLY and CDR2 FYNNEI. J gave up 4 bases and V 2 bases, and 5 bases lay outside the gene matches. The CDR3 is made up of 15 amino acids. Here the CDR3 DNA reads TGTGCCAGCAGTGAACAGGGACTAGCGACGTACGAGCAGTACTTC. Translated, it gives CASSEQGLATYEQYF.

This clone was observed a single time. This chain joins TRBV19 and TRBJ1-4; 9 bases are a match to TRBD1. CDR1 is LNHDA, CDR2 SQIVND, per germline (reference sequence). Trimming at V came to 6 bases and at J to 12 bases, leaving 11 bases not matched to a gene. CDR3 size: 14 residues. CDR3 sequence (DNA): TGTGCCAGTAGCATGACAGGGGGACATATGGAACTGTTTTTT. Its translation: CASSMTGGHMELFF.

The chain carries TRBV11-2 and TRBJ1-1, with TRBD1 matching 7 bases. Looked up from germline, CDR1 is SGHAT and CDR2 is FQNNGV. Unmatched junction bases numbered 3, after V lost 5 bases and J lost 0 bases. The CDR3 contains 14 residues. The DNA of the CDR3 is TGTGCCAGCAGCGACAGGGACCTGAACACTGAAGCTTTCTTT. This codes for CASSDRDLNTEAFF.

This clone occurred a few times. V gene TRBV6-1 combines with J gene TRBJ2-3, with 7 nucleotides matching TRBD1. CDR1 is MNHNS and CDR2 is SASEGT in the germline V gene. V trimming: 3 bases; J trimming: 4 bases; junction bases outside the gene matches: 7. The length of the CDR3 is 15 residues. The CDR3 reads CASSEPDRVADTQYF. Here the CDR3 DNA reads TGTGCCAGCAGTGAGCCCGACAGGGTAGCAGATACGCAGTATTTT.

This clone was seen a single time. The gene calls are TRBV7-2 and TRBJ1-1, with D possibly being TRBD1 (6 bases). Per the germline V gene, CDR1 is SGHTA and CDR2 is FQGNSA. The V end lost 6 bases, the J end lost 1 base, and 18 bases lay between the germline ends. This CDR3 has 16 residues. CDR3 residues: CASRGVRGGSNTEAFF. The CDR3 DNA follows: TGTGCCAGCAGGGGGGTCAGGGGCGGCTCGAACACTGAAGCTTTCTTT.

V and J are TRBV5-1 and TRBJ2-7; TRBD2 agrees at 9 bases. With 0 bases clipped from V and 1 base from J, the junction kept 2 bases outside the gene matches. Germline CDR1 is SGHRS and CDR2 is YFSETQ. The CDR3 consists of 15 residues. The CDR3 DNA reads as TGCGCCAGCAGCTTGGGGACTAGCGCTTCCTACGAGCAGTACTTC. Translating it yields CASSLGTSASYEQYF.